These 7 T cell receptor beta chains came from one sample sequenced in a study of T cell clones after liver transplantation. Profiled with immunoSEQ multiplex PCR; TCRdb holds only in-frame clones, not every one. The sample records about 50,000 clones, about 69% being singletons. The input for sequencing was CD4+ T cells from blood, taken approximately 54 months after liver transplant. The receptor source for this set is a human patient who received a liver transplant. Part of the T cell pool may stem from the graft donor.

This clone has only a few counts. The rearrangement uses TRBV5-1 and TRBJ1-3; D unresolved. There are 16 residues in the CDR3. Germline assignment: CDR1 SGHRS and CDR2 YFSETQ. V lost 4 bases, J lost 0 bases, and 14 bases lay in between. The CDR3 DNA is TGCGCCAGCAGCCCGGCCTCGGGGAGCTCTGGAAACACCATATATTTT. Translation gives CASSPASGSSGNTIYF.

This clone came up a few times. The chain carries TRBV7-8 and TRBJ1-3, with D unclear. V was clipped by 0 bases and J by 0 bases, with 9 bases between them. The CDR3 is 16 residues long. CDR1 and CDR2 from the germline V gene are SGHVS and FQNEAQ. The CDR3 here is CASSLAQPSSGNTIYF. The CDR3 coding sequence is TGTGCCAGCAGCTTAGCACAGCCTTCCTCTGGAAACACCATATATTTT.

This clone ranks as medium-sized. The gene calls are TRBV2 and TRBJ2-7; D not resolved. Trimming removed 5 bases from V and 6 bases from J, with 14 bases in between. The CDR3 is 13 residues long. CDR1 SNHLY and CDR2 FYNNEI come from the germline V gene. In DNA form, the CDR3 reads TGTGCCAGCAGTCAGCCCTTTACAGTCGAGCAGTACTTC. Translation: CASSQPFTVEQYF.

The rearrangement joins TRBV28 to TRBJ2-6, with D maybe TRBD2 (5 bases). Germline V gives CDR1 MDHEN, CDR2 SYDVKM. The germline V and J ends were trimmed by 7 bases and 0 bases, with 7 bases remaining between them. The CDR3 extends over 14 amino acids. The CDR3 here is CASIGSSGANVLTF. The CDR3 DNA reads TGTGCCAGCATAGGGAGCTCTGGGGCCAACGTCCTGACTTTC.

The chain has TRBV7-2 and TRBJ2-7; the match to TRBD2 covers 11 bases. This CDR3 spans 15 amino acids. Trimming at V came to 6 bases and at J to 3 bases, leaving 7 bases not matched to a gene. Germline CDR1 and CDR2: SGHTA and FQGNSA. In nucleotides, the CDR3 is TGTGCCAGCAGTCTTATAGCGGGGGGGCTCTACGAGCAGTACTTC. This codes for CASSLIAGGLYEQYF.

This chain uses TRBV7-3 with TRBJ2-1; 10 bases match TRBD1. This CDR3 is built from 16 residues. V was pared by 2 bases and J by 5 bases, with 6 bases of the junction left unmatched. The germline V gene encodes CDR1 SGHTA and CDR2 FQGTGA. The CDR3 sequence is CASSLDRGRGDNEQFF. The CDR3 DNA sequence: TGTGCCAGCAGCTTAGACAGGGGGCGCGGGGACAATGAGCAGTTCTTC. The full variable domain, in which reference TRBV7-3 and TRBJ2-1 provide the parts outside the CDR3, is GAGVSQTPSNKVTEKGKYVELRCDPISGHTALYWYRQSLGQGPEFLIYFQGTGAADDSGLPNDRFFAVRPEGSVSTLKIQRTERGDSAVYLCASSLDRGRGDNEQFFGPGTRLTVL.

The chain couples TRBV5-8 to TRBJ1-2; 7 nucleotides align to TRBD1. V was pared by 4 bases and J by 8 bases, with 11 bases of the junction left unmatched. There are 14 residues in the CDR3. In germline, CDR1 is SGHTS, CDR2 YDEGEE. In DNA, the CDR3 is TGTGCCAGCAGCGCCTCAGGGGGGGCGAGAGGCTACACCTTC. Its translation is CASSASGGARGYTF. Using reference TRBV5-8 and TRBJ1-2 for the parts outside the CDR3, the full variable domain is EAGVTQSPTHLIKTRGQQATLRCSPISGHTSVYWYQQALGLGLQFLLWYDEGEERNRGNFPPRFSGRQFPNYSSELNVNALELEDSALYLCASSASGGARGYTFGSGTRLTVV.